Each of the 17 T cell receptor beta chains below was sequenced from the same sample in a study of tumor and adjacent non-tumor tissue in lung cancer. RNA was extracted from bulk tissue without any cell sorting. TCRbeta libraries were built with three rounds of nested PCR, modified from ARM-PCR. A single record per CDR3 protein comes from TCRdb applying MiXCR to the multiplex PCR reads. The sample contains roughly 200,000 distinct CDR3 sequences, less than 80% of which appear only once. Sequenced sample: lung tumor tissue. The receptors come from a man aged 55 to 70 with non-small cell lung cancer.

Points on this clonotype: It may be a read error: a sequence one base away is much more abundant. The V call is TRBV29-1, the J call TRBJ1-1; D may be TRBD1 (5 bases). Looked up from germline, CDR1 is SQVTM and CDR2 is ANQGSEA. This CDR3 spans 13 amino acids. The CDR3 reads CNVAIGADTEAFF. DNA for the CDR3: TGCAACGTTGCAATAGGGGCTGACACTGAAGCTTTCTTT. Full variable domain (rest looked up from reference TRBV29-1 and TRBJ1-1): SAVISQKPSRDICQRGTSLTIQCQVDSQVTMMFWYRQQPGQSLTLIATANQGSEATYESGFVIDKFPISRPNLTFSTLTVSNMSPEDSSIYLCNVAIGADTEAFFGQGTRLTVV.

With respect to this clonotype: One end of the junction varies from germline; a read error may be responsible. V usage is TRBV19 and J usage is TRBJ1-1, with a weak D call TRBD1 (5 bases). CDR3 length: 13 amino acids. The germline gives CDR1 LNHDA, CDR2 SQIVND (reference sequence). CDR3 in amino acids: CVSSEGRNTEAFF. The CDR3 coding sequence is TGTGTCAGTAGTGAGGGGCGGAACACTGAAGCTTTCTTT.

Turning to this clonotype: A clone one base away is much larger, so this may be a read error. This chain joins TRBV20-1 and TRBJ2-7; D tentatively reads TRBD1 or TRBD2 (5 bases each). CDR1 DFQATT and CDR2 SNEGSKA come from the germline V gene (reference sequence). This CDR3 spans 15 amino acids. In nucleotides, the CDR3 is TGCAGTGTTAGAGATTTTAAAGTAGGTGGGGGCGAGCAGTACTTC. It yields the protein CSVRDFKVGGGEQYF.

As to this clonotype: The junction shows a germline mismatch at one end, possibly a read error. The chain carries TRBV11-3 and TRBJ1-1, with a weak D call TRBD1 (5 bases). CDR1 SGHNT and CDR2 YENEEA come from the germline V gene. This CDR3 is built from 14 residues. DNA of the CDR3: TGTGCGGGCAGCTTAGTCGGGAGGGGCACTGTAGCTTTCTTT. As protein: CAGSLVGRGTVAFF.

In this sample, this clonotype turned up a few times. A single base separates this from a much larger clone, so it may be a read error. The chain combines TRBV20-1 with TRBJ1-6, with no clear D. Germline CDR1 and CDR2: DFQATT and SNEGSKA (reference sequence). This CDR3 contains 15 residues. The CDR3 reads CSVRESYPYNSPLHF. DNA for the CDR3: TGCAGTGTTAGAGAGTCTTACCCGTATAATTCACCCCTCCACTTT.

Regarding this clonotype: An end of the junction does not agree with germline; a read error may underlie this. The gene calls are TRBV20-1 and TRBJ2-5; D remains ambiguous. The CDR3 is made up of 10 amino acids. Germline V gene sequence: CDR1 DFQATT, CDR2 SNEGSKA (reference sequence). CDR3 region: CSARSETQYF. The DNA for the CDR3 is TGTAGTGCCAGGTCGGAGACCCAGTACTTC.

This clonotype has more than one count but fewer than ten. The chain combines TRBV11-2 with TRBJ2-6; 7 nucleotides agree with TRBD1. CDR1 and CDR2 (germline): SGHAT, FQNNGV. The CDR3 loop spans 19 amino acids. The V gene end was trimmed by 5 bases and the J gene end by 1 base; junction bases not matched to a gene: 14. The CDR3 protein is CASSIFPKDRPSGANVLTF. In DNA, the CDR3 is TGTGCCAGCAGCATATTTCCAAAGGACAGGCCATCTGGGGCCAACGTCCTGACTTTC.

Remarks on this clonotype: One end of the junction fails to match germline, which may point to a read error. The CDR3 region has the DNA TGTGTCAGCAGTCCCGGGACAGCGGGGGTGAATCAGCCCCAGCATTTT. It is translated as CVSSPGTAGVNQPQHF. The chain combines TRBV12-3 or TRBV12-4 with TRBJ1-5, with 7 nucleotides matching TRBD1. The CDR3 loop spans 16 amino acids.

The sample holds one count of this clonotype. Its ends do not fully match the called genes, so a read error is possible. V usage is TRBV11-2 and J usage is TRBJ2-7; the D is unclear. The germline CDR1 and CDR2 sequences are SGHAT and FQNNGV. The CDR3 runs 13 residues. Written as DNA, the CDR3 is TGTGCCAGCAGCTTAGACACGGCCTACGAGCAGTACTTT. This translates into CASSLDTAYEQYF.

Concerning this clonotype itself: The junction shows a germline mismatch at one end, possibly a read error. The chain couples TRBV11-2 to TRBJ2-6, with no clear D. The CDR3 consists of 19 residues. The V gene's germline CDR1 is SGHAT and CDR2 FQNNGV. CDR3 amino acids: CASSLIPKDRPSGANVLTF. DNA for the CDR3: TGTGCCAGTAGCTTAATTCCAAAGGATAGGCCCTCTGGGGCCAACGTCCTGACTTTC.

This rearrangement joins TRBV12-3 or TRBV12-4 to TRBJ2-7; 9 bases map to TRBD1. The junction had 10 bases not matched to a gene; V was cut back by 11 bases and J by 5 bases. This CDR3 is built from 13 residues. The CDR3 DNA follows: TGTGCCTCCAGTTGGGGACAGGGTAACGAGCAGTACTTC. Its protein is CASSWGQGNEQYF.

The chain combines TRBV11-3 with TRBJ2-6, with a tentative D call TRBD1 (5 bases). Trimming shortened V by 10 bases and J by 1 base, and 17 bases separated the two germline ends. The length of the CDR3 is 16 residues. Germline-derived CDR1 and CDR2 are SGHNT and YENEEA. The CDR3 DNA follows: TGTGCCAACAGGTTTGAGTCGGTATCTGGGGCCAACGTCCTGACTTTC. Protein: CANRFESVSGANVLTF.

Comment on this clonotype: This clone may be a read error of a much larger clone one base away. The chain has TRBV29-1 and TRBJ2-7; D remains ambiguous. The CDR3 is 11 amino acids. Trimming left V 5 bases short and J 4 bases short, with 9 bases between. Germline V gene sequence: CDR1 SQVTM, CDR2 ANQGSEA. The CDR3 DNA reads TGCAGCGTTCTGGGCAATTACGAGCAGTACTTC. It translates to CSVLGNYEQYF.

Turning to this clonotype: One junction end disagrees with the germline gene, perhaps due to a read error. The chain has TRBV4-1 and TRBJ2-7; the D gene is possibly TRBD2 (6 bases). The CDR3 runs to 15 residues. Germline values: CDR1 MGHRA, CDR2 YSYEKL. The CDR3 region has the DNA TGCGCCAGCAGCCAAGGATTAGCGGACTCCTACGAGGAGTACTTC. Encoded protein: CASSQGLADSYEEYF.

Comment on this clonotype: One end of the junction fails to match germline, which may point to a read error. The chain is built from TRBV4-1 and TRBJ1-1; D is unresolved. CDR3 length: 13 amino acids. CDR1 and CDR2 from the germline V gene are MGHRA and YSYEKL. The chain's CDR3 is CASSPTHNTETFF. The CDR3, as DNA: TGCGCCAGCAGTCCCACACACAACACTGAAACTTTCTTT.

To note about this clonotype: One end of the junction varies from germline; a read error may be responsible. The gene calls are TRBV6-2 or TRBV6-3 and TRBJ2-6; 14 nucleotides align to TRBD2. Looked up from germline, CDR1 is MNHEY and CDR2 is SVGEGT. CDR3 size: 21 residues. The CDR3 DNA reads TGTGCCAGCAGTTCGCTATTTATGACTAGCGGGAGGGTCTCTGAGGCCAACGTCCTGACTTTC. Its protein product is CASSSLFMTSGRVSEANVLTF.

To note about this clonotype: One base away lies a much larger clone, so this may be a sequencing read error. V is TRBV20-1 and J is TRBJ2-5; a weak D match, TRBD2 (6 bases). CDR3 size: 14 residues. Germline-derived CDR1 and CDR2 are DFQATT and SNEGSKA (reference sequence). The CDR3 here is CSATLGVSAGTHYF. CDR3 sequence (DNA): TGCAGTGCTACCCTAGGGGTATCGGCGGGGACCCACTACTTC.